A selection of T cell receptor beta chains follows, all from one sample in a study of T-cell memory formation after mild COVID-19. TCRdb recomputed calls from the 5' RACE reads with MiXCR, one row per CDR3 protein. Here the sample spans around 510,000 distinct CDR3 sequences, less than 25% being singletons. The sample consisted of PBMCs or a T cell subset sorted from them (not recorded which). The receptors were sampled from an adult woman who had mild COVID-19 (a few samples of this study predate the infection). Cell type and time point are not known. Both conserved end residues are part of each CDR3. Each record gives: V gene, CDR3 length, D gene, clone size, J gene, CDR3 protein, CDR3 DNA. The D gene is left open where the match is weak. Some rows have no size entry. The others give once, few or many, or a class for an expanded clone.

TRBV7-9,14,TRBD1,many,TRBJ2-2,CASSRGQYTGELFF,TGTGCCAGCAGCCGGGGACAGTACACCGGGGAGCTGTTTTTT
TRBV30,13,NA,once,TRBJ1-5,CAWSRGENQPQHF,TGTGCCTGGAGTCGGGGGGAAAATCAGCCCCAGCATTTT
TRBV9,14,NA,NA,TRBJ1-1,CASSIGSSRTEAFF,TGTGCCAGCAGCATCGGCTCCTCGAGAACTGAAGCTTTCTTT
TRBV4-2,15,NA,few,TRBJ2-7,CASSQEGTYSYEQYF,TGTGCCAGCAGCCAAGAGGGGACCTACTCCTACGAGCAGTACTTC
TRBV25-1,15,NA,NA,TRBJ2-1,CASSGGGGDYNEQFF,TGTGCCAGCAGTGGGGGAGGGGGGGACTACAATGAGCAGTTCTTC
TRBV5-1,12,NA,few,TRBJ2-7,CASSSYTYEQYF,TGCGCCAGCAGCTCATATACCTACGAGCAGTACTTC
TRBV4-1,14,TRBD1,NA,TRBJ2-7,CASSHAGTGDEQYF,TGCGCCAGCAGCCATGCCGGGACAGGGGACGAGCAGTACTTC
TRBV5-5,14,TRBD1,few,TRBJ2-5,CASSPSGQGLTQYF,TGTGCCAGCAGTCCGAGTGGACAGGGGCTGACCCAGTACTTC
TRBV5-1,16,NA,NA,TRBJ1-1,CASSFGGSGTNTEAFF,TGCGCCAGCAGCTTTGGGGGCAGTGGGACGAACACTGAAGCTTTCTTT
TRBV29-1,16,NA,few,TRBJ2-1,CSVVVLLRRAYNEQFF,TGCAGCGTTGTTGTTCTCTTGCGCAGAGCCTACAATGAGCAGTTCTTC
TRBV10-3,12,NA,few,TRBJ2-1,CAIGSSYNEQFF,TGTGCCATCGGGTCATCCTACAATGAGCAGTTCTTC
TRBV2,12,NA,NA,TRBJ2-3,CASTQLSDTQYF,TGTGCCAGCACACAGCTGTCAGATACGCAGTATTTT
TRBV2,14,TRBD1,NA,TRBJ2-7,CASRHRDRSYEQYF,TGTGCCAGCAGACACAGGGACAGATCCTACGAGCAGTACTTC
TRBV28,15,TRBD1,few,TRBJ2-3,CASRAWTGGTDTQYF,TGTGCCAGCAGGGCTTGGACAGGGGGCACAGATACGCAGTATTTT
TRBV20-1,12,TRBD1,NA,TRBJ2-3,CSAPQGADTQYF,TGCAGTGCTCCACAGGGGGCAGATACGCAGTATTTT
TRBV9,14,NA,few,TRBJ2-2,CASSVDYNTGELFF,TGTGCCAGCAGCGTAGACTATAACACCGGGGAGCTGTTTTTT
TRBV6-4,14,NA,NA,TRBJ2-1,CASSDSGTRNEQFF,TGTGCCAGCAGTGACTCGGGGACTCGAAATGAGCAGTTCTTC
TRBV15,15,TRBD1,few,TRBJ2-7,CATSRGTGVTYEQYF,TGTGCCACCAGCAGAGGGACAGGGGTTACCTACGAGCAGTACTTC
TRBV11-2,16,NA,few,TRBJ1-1,CASSLEPGLLNTEAFF,TGTGCCAGCAGCTTAGAACCGGGACTCCTGAACACTGAAGCTTTCTTT
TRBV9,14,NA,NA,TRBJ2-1,CASSAYRDYNEQFF,TGTGCCAGCAGCGCCTACAGAGACTACAATGAGCAGTTCTTC
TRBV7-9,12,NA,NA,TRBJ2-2,CASSLEIGELFF,TGTGCCAGCAGCTTAGAGATTGGGGAGCTGTTTTTT
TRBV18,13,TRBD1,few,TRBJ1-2,CASSPNRGRGYTF,TGTGCCAGCTCACCCAACAGGGGAAGGGGCTACACCTTC
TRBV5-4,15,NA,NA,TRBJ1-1,CASSTRGQRGREAFF,TGTGCCAGCAGCACCCGGGGGCAGAGGGGCCGTGAAGCTTTCTTT
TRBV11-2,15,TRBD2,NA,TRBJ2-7,CASSLAGGTGVEQYF,TGTGCCAGCAGCTTAGCCGGGGGGACGGGAGTGGAGCAGTACTTC
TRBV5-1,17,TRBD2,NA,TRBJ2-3,CASSQIPTSGGTDTQYF,TGCGCCAGCAGCCAAATCCCCACTAGCGGGGGCACAGATACGCAGTATTTT
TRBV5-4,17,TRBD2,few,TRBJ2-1,CASSLGLAGELGNEQFF,TGTGCCAGCAGCCTGGGGCTAGCGGGAGAGTTGGGAAATGAGCAGTTCTTC
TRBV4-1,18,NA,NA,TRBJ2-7,CASSQGSIYDRRTYEQYF,TGCGCCAGCAGCCAGGGATCAATATACGACAGGCGGACCTACGAGCAGTACTTC
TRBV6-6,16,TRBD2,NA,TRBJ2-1,CASSYASGRWVDEQFF,TGTGCCAGCAGTTACGCTAGCGGGAGATGGGTTGATGAGCAGTTCTTC
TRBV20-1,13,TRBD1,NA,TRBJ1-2,CSALDRGNYGYTF,TGCAGTGCTCTAGACAGGGGCAACTATGGCTACACCTTC
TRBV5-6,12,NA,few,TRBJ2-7,CASSFTGSEQYF,TGTGCCAGCAGCTTTACAGGGTCCGAGCAGTACTTC
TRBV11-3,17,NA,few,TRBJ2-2,CASSFTYARSNTGELFF,TGTGCCAGCAGCTTCACGTATGCGCGCTCGAACACCGGGGAGCTGTTTTTT
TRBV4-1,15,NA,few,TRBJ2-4,CASSRPDIIENIQYF,TGCGCCAGCAGCCGCCCGGACATAATCGAAAACATTCAGTACTTC
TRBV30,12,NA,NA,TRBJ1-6,CACEGVNSPLHF,TGTGCCTGCGAAGGGGTTAATTCACCCCTCCACTTT
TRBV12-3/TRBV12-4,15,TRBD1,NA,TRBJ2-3,CASSETGTGEDTQYF,TGTGCCAGCAGCGAAACCGGGACAGGGGAAGATACGCAGTATTTT
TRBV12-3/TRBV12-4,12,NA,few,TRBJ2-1,CASKTRYNEQFF,TGTGCCAGCAAGACTCGCTACAATGAGCAGTTCTTC
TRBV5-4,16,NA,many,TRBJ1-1,CASSVTTGGPNTEAFF,TGTGCCAGCAGCGTAACAACAGGCGGACCAAACACTGAAGCTTTCTTT
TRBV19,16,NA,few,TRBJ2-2,CASTLGPFTVVGELFF,TGTGCCAGTACTTTAGGTCCCTTTACCGTTGTCGGGGAGCTGTTTTTT
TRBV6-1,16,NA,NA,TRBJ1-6,CASSEAPQLSSSPLHF,TGTGCCAGCAGTGAAGCTCCGCAGCTCTCGTCTTCACCCCTCCACTTT
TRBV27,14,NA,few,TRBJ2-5,CASSLTANQETQYF,TGTGCCAGCAGTTTGACAGCGAACCAAGAGACCCAGTACTTC
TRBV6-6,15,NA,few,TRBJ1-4,CASSTGLLRGEKLFF,TGTGCCAGCAGTACAGGACTCCTTCGAGGTGAAAAACTGTTTTTT
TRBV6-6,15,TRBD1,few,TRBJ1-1,CASSLTGGVDTEAFF,TGTGCCAGCAGTCTGACAGGGGGCGTTGACACTGAAGCTTTCTTT
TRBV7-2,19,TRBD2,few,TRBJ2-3,CASSLAPRMMSGRLNTQYF,TGTGCCAGCAGCTTAGCGCCCCGAATGATGAGCGGGAGGTTAAATACGCAGTATTTT
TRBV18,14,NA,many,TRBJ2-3,CASSPGPSTDTQYF,TGTGCCAGCTCACCAGGACCGAGCACAGATACGCAGTATTTT
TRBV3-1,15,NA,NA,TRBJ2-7,CASSQAPGRSYEQYF,TGTGCCAGCAGCCAAGCCCCCGGGCGTTCGTACGAGCAGTACTTC
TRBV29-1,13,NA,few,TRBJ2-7,CSVDLDNHYEQYF,TGCAGCGTTGACTTGGACAACCACTACGAGCAGTACTTC